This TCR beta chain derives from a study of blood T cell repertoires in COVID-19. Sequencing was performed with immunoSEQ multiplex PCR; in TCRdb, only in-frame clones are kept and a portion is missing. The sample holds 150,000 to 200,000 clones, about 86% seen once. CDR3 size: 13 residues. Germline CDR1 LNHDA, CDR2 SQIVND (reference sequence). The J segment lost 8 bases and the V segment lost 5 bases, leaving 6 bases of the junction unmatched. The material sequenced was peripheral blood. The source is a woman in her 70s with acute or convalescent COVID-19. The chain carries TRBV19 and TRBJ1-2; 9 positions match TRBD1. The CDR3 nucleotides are TGTGCCAGTAGTTCCGGGACAGGGAAGGGCTACACCTTC. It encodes CASSSGTGKGYTF.